The 29 T cell receptor beta chains presented below share a single source sample, sequenced in a study of blood T cell repertoires in COVID-19. TCRdb's table, derived via immunoSEQ multiplex PCR, lists solely in-frame clones and lacks some. The sample lists 140,000 or so clones, about 74% occurring once. The sequencing sample was made of peripheral blood. The receptors here all came from a man aged 50-60 years with acute or convalescent COVID-19.

This rearrangement joins TRBV5-1 to TRBJ1-1, with 11 positions matching TRBD1. V gave up 3 bases and J gave up 3 bases; unmatched junction bases: 4. Germline CDR1 SGHRS, CDR2 YFSETQ. The CDR3 extends over 15 amino acids. The CDR3 DNA reads as TGCGCCAGCAGCTATTGGACAGGGGGCTACACTGAAGCTTTCTTT. It is translated as CASSYWTGGYTEAFF.

The chain joins TRBV30 to TRBJ1-3; D unresolved. From germline, CDR1 is GTSNPN and CDR2 SVGIG (reference sequence). With 3 bases removed from V and 3 bases from J, the gap between germline ends came to 9 bases. This CDR3 has 13 amino acids. CDR3 amino acids: CAWRVDGGNTIYF. CDR3 DNA: TGTGCCTGGAGGGTAGATGGTGGAAACACCATATATTTT.

This chain links TRBV2 with TRBJ1-5; D is uncertain. In germline, CDR1 is SNHLY, CDR2 FYNNEI. Trimming stripped 3 bases from V and 5 bases from J, with 5 bases between. The CDR3 loop spans 12 amino acids. The CDR3, as DNA: TGTGCCAGCAGTGACCGGGATCAGCCCCAGCATTTT. This encodes CASSDRDQPQHF.

In this sample, this clone turned up once. This rearrangement joins TRBV30 to TRBJ2-1; D gene ambiguous. CDR3 length: 12 amino acids. Germline CDR1 is GTSNPN and CDR2 is SVGIG (reference sequence). Trimming took 7 bases from V and 0 from J, leaving 7 bases between them. In DNA, the CDR3 is TGTGCCTCCGGTATCTCCTACAATGAGCAGTTCTTC. It codes for CASGISYNEQFF.

The J gene is TRBJ1-2, the V gene TRBV19, with TRBD1 matching over 9 bases. The CDR3 is made up of 15 amino acids. CDR1 LNHDA and CDR2 SQIVND come from the germline V gene (reference sequence). Losses at the gene ends were 3 bases for V and 4 bases for J; bases not matched to a gene: 6. CDR3 nucleotides: TGTGCCAGTAGTATGACCGGGACAGGGTTCTATGGCTACACCTTC. Its protein product is CASSMTGTGFYGYTF. Together with reference TRBV19 and TRBJ1-2, the CDR3 gives the full variable domain: DGGITQSPKYLFRKEGQNVTLSCEQNLNHDAMYWYRQDPGQGLRLIYYSQIVNDFQKGDIAEGYSVSREKKESFPLTVTSAQKNPTAFYLCASSMTGTGFYGYTFGSGTRLTVV.

The chain links TRBV7-6 to TRBJ2-1; D unresolved. Germline V CDR1 and CDR2: SGHVS, FNYEAQ. Trimming left V 1 base short and J 5 bases short, with 15 bases between. This CDR3 region has 16 residues. This chain's CDR3 is CASSLDNRYIDNEQFF. The DNA of the CDR3 is TGTGCCAGCAGCTTAGATAACAGATATATCGACAATGAGCAGTTCTTC.

V and J are TRBV28 and TRBJ2-5; tentative D call: TRBD1 (5 bases). V was trimmed by 5 bases and J by 0 bases, leaving 22 bases between them. CDR3 length equals 18 residues. CDR1 is MDHEN and CDR2 is SYDVKM in the germline V gene. The CDR3 region is CASSTEEGEQEHQETQYF. The CDR3 bases are TGTGCCAGCAGTACCGAGGAAGGGGAACAGGAGCACCAAGAGACCCAGTACTTC.

The chain couples TRBV2 to TRBJ2-3, with a possible D match to TRBD2 (6 bases). The germline V gene has CDR1 SNHLY and CDR2 FYNNEI. Deletions cut 4 bases from V and 2 bases from J, with 16 bases between. The CDR3 length is 16 residues. The CDR3: CASSGGRRGVTDTQYF. The CDR3 DNA sequence: TGTGCCAGCAGTGGGGGACGGCGGGGCGTCACAGATACGCAGTATTTT.

The chain recombines TRBV6-1 with TRBJ1-6; the D gene is possibly TRBD1 (5 bases). The CDR3 spans 15 residues. The V gene lost 1 base and the J gene lost 10 bases, with 14 bases spanning the gap. The germline V gene has CDR1 MNHNS and CDR2 SASEGT. The CDR3 is CASSEVGGVGSPLHF. The CDR3 region has the DNA TGTGCCAGCAGTGAAGTGGGGGGGGTTGGATCACCCCTCCACTTT.

V is TRBV25-1 and J is TRBJ1-4; 7 bases match TRBD1. Losses at the gene ends were 3 bases for V and 7 bases for J; bases not matched to a gene: 8. This CDR3 is built from 15 residues. Germline assignment: CDR1 MGHDK and CDR2 SYGVNS. The CDR3 DNA is TGTGCCAGCAGTGACCACAGGGGTTCGGCTGAAAAACTGTTTTTT. Amino acid sequence: CASSDHRGSAEKLFF. The full variable domain, its missing parts supplied by reference TRBV25-1 and TRBJ1-4, is EADIYQTPRYLVIGTGKKITLECSQTMGHDKMYWYQQDPGMELHLIHYSYGVNSTEKGDLSSESTVSRIRTEHFPLTLESARPSHTSQYLCASSDHRGSAEKLFFGSGTQLSVL.

The chain uses TRBV2 and TRBJ1-6; weak D call: TRBD1 (5 bases). The germline CDR1 and CDR2 sequences are SNHLY and FYNNEI. The CDR3 loop spans 13 amino acids. Trimming shortened V by 5 bases and J by 8 bases, and 10 bases separated the two germline ends. The CDR3 DNA follows: TGTGCCAGCAGTAAGGGGCTAGATTCACCCCTCCACTTT. Protein sequence: CASSKGLDSPLHF.

The chain uses TRBV5-1 and TRBJ2-5, with 7 bases aligning to TRBD2. This CDR3 region has 14 residues. With V trimmed by 2 bases and J by 2 bases, 3 bases remained unmatched. Germline V lookup: CDR1 SGHRS, CDR2 YFSETQ. CDR3 residues: CASSLLASQETQYF. In DNA, the CDR3 is TGCGCCAGCAGCTTACTAGCGTCACAAGAGACCCAGTACTTC. Using reference TRBV5-1 and TRBJ2-5 for the parts outside the CDR3, the full variable domain is KAGVTQTPRYLIKTRGQQVTLSCSPISGHRSVSWYQQTPGQGLQFLFEYFSETQRNKGNFPGRFSGRQFSNSRSEMNVSTLELGDSALYLCASSLLASQETQYFGPGTRLLVL.

The rearrangement uses TRBV4-1 and TRBJ2-5, with D possibly matching TRBD1 (6 bases). Per germline, CDR1 MGHRA and CDR2 YSYEKL. The CDR3 is 17 amino acids. V was trimmed by 0 bases and J by 3 bases, leaving 17 bases between them. The CDR3 DNA reads TGCGCCAGCAGCCAAGAGAGTTATGGACAGACGAAAGAGACCCAGTACTTC. This sequence encodes CASSQESYGQTKETQYF.

The V call is TRBV7-9, the J call TRBJ1-2; 7 nucleotides line up with TRBD1. Germline CDR1 and CDR2: SEHNR and FQNEAQ (reference sequence). The CDR3 sequence is 16 residues long. The V and J ends lost 5 bases and 4 bases, in that order; junction bases with no gene match: 13. For the CDR3, the DNA is TGTGCCAGCAGCCAACCCACCCGACAGGGAATCTATGGCTACACCTTC. This encodes CASSQPTRQGIYGYTF.

This chain joins TRBV18 and TRBJ1-1; 7 positions match TRBD1. Per the germline V gene, CDR1 is KGHSH and CDR2 is LQKENI. This CDR3 is built from 16 residues. V gave up 3 bases and J gave up 0 bases; unmatched junction bases: 7. The CDR3 region is CASSPIQGSMNTEAFF. As DNA, the CDR3 is TGTGCCAGCTCACCTATACAGGGGAGTATGAACACTGAAGCTTTCTTT.

V gene TRBV5-1 combines with J gene TRBJ1-1; D unclear. Germline values: CDR1 SGHRS, CDR2 YFSETQ. With 7 bases removed from V and 1 base from J, the gap between germline ends came to 8 bases. CDR3 length: 12 residues. CDR3: CASGGRNTEAFF. CDR3 bases: TGCGCCAGCGGAGGTAGGAACACTGAAGCTTTCTTT.

The V and J genes are TRBV3-1 (or the pseudogene TRBV3-2) and TRBJ2-3; 14 bases line up with TRBD2. This CDR3 region has 18 residues. Germline-derived CDR1 and CDR2 are LGHDT and YNNKEL (reference sequence). With V trimmed by 0 bases and J by 0 bases, 2 bases remained unmatched. CDR3 nucleotides: TGTGCCAGCAGCCAAGAGGGACTAGCGGGAGCAAGCACAGATACGCAGTATTTT. Amino acid sequence: CASSQEGLAGASTDTQYF.

V is TRBV25-1 and J is TRBJ1-1; D might be TRBD1 (6 bases). The V and J ends lost 3 bases and 1 base respectively, with 9 bases between them. The CDR3 length is 14 residues. Per germline, CDR1 MGHDK and CDR2 SYGVNS. The CDR3 spells CASSEVGANTEAFF. CDR3 nucleotide sequence: TGTGCCAGCAGTGAGGTGGGGGCGAACACTGAAGCTTTCTTT.

The chain links TRBV7-8 to TRBJ2-1; 7 positions agree with TRBD2. The CDR3 length is 15 residues. Germline-derived CDR1 and CDR2 are SGHVS and FQNEAQ. V lost 4 bases to trimming and J lost 2 bases; unmatched junction nucleotides: 5. The CDR3, as DNA: TGTGCCAGCAGCTCAACTAGCGAAACCTACAATGAGCAGTTCTTC. This translates into CASSSTSETYNEQFF.

J is TRBJ2-7 and V is TRBV28; no definite D call. The germline gives CDR1 MDHEN, CDR2 SYDVKM. Trimming left V 6 bases short and J 2 bases short, with 8 bases between. The CDR3 covers 12 residues. CDR3 DNA: TGTGCCAGCAGCGAGAACCCCTACGAGCAGTACTTC. Translating it yields CASSENPYEQYF. Filled out from reference TRBV28 and TRBJ2-7, the complete variable domain reads DVKVTQSSRYLVKRTGEKVFLECVQDMDHENMFWYRQDPGLGLRLIYFSYDVKMKEKGDIPEGYSVSREKKERFSLILESASTNQTSMYLCASSENPYEQYFGPGTRLTVT.

The rearrangement links TRBV2 to TRBJ1-1, with TRBD1 identical over 10 bases. CDR1 is SNHLY and CDR2 is FYNNEI in the germline V gene. The CDR3 length is 15 residues. The junction had 10 bases not matched to a gene; V was cut back by 7 bases and J by 5 bases. CDR3 coding DNA: TGTGCCAGCACCTTTACCGGACAGGGGGAAACTGAAGCTTTCTTT. As protein: CASTFTGQGETEAFF.

The chain joins TRBV27 to TRBJ1-4; 7 bases match TRBD1. From germline, CDR1 is MNHEY and CDR2 SMNVEV (reference sequence). This CDR3 contains 14 residues. Germline trimming cut 5 bases from V and 10 bases from J; bases unmatched to any gene: 10. Here the CDR3 DNA reads TGTGCCAGCAGTACATTCTCGGACAGGAGAAAACTGTTTTTT. Translated: CASSTFSDRRKLFF.

Points on this clone: In the same sample, other DNA sequences code for this CDR3. V gene TRBV5-1 combines with J gene TRBJ1-1, with 8 bases lining up with TRBD1. V was pared by 0 bases and J by 5 bases, with 6 bases of the junction left unmatched. This CDR3 is 15 amino acids long. Per the germline V gene, CDR1 is SGHRS and CDR2 is YFSETQ. CDR3: CASSLGAGGNTEAFF. As DNA, the CDR3 is TGCGCCAGCAGCTTGGGCGCAGGGGGCAATACTGAAGCTTTCTTT.

This chain uses TRBV7-2 with TRBJ1-5, with D possibly being TRBD1 (5 bases). The germline V gene has CDR1 SGHTA and CDR2 FQGNSA. The V and J ends lost 1 base and 0 bases respectively, with 13 bases between them. There are 17 residues in the CDR3. In nucleotides, the CDR3 is TGTGCCAGCAGCTTAGGGGCGGGGCTGGATAGCAATCAGCCCCAGCATTTT. As protein: CASSLGAGLDSNQPQHF.

V usage is TRBV6-5 and J usage is TRBJ1-4; no clear D gene. This CDR3 is 14 amino acids long. Germline assignment: CDR1 MNHEY and CDR2 SVGAGI. Trimming took off 8 bases at V and 6 bases at J, with 16 bases between the two ends. CDR3 sequence: CASRRPGMDEKLFF. CDR3 DNA: TGTGCCAGCCGACGACCAGGCATGGATGAAAAACTGTTTTTT.

This clone was observed a few times. The rearrangement joins TRBV25-1 to TRBJ1-2; 8 bases are a match to TRBD1. Germline V CDR1 and CDR2: MGHDK, SYGVNS. The CDR3 has 13 amino acids. With V trimmed by 6 bases and J by 1 base, 1 base remained unmatched. The CDR3 is CASRTGVNYGYTF. In nucleotides, the CDR3 is TGTGCCAGCAGGACAGGGGTTAACTATGGCTACACCTTC.

The J gene is TRBJ1-2, the V gene TRBV2; TRBD1 might be the D (6 bases). The CDR3 extends over 15 amino acids. Germline loops: CDR1 SNHLY, CDR2 FYNNEI. Trimming cost V 6 bases and J 5 bases, with 19 bases left between them. The CDR3 region is CASRGYGQREYGYTF. CDR3 bases: TGTGCCAGCAGGGGCTATGGACAGCGAGAATATGGCTACACCTTC.

The rearrangement links TRBV6-5 to TRBJ1-5, with D maybe TRBD1 (5 bases). This CDR3 is built from 14 residues. The germline CDR1 and CDR2 sequences are MNHEY and SVGAGI. V lost 6 bases, J lost 7 bases, and 16 bases lay in between. The CDR3 nucleotides are TGTGCCAGCAGGAGGGGAGGGGAGGGCCAGCCCCAGCATTTT. As protein: CASRRGGEGQPQHF.

The table lists this clone with a few counts. V usage is TRBV3-1 (or the pseudogene TRBV3-2) and J usage is TRBJ1-1, with D possibly being TRBD1 (6 bases). The CDR3 sequence is 14 residues long. The germline V gene has CDR1 LGHDT and CDR2 YNNKEL (reference sequence). The ends were cut back, 3 bases at V and 0 bases at J, with 8 bases in the middle. Here the CDR3 reads CASSQGTMNTEAFF. CDR3 DNA sequence: TGTGCCAGCAGCCAGGGGACAATGAACACTGAAGCTTTCTTT.